This TCR beta chain was identified in a study of cytomegalovirus exposure and HLA in healthy donors. Study-wide context: It was reported in a later analysis that the 95 to 150 validation repertoires used the same platform as the roughly 640 first-cohort repertoires. Study findings and constraints: For cytomegalovirus status, the classifier reportedly gave diagnoses with high specificity and sensitivity. Testing in vitro showed a few CMV-associated chains specific for CMV antigens.

The protocol was immunoSEQ multiplex PCR, while the TCRdb copy is restricted to in-frame clones and leaves out a portion. Among about 97,000 clones, approximately 94% were seen once, and the ten largest hold approximately 1%. Comments on this clone: Its antigen is currently unknown.

V lost 1 base, J lost 4 bases, and 7 bases lay in between. The CDR3 contains 13 residues. From germline, CDR1 is LGHNT and CDR2 FRNRAP. The donors were part of the validation cohort of 100 to 150 subjects. That cohort was separate from the first cohort, which comprised 500 to 850 subjects. The specimen was PBMCs. The sequence came from a woman under 30 in good health and CMV-seronegative. The gene calls are TRBV12-5 and TRBJ1-2; D ambiguous. CDR3 region: CASGLAQSYGYTF. The DNA of the CDR3 is TGTGCTAGTGGTTTGGCCCAATCCTATGGCTACACCTTC.